These 7 T cell receptor beta chains were sequenced from one sample in a study of shared clonotypes between healthy human individuals (dated by TCRdb to about 2020). Library preparation was by the immunoSEQ multiplex PCR assay. TCRdb retrieved this table from immuneACCESS and kept in-frame rearrangements only. Not all clones are present; in checked studies, unresolved V genes account for under half, and no reason is known for the remainder. Within this sample are about 730,000 clones, with around 70% of them counted one time only. Of the sample, approximately 2% is held by the ten largest clones. The source material was memory CD4+ T cells sorted from blood. This sample's cell subset or site label indicates: CD45RA-negative fraction. All receptors derive from a woman aged 30 to 39 in good health.

The chain carries TRBV28 and TRBJ1-4; 7 bases are shared with TRBD1. V dropped 10 bases and J dropped 8; count of bases not matched to a gene: 10. The CDR3 runs to 13 residues. The V gene's germline CDR1 is MDHEN and CDR2 SYDVKM. The CDR3 is CATFRDRWEKLFF. The CDR3 DNA follows: TGTGCCACCTTCAGGGACAGATGGGAAAAACTGTTTTTT.

The chain recombines TRBV10-3 with TRBJ2-3, with D unclear. Germline assignment: CDR1 ENHRY and CDR2 SYGVKD. The CDR3 spans 15 residues. With 6 bases removed from V and 2 bases from J, the gap between germline ends came to 15 bases. The DNA for the CDR3 is TGTGCCATCAGAGGACCCGCCGAGTACACAGATACGCAGTATTTT. It translates to CAIRGPAEYTDTQYF.

The J gene is TRBJ2-2, the V gene TRBV5-1; no firm D call. V was shortened by 0 bases and J by 6 bases, with 6 bases between the two germline ends. Germline-derived CDR1 and CDR2 are SGHRS and YFSETQ. The CDR3 has 13 amino acids. This CDR3 is CASSLVVAGELFF. For the CDR3, the DNA is TGCGCCAGCAGCTTGGTTGTGGCCGGGGAGCTGTTTTTT.

This clone was observed at least ten times. The rearrangement uses TRBV27 and TRBJ2-7, with a tentative D call TRBD2 (6 bases). Trimming shortened V by 6 bases and J by 6 bases, and 18 bases separated the two germline ends. CDR3 size: 14 residues. The germline gives CDR1 MNHEY, CDR2 SMNVEV (reference sequence). CDR3 nucleotide sequence: TGTGCCAGCAGGGCGGCGGGGAGTTTTGGCGAGCAGTACTTC. It yields the protein CASRAAGSFGEQYF.

The CDR3 DNA reads as TGTGCCAGCAGCCAGCAGGGATGGGGGCAGGATACTGAAGCTTTCTTT. It translates to CASSQQGWGQDTEAFF. This sequence joins TRBV5-6 and TRBJ1-1; D is possibly TRBD1 (6 bases). CDR1 and CDR2 from the germline V gene are SGHDT and YYEEEE. Trimming shortened V by 4 bases and J by 5 bases, and 21 bases separated the two germline ends. The CDR3 sequence is 16 residues long.

The rearrangement links TRBV11-2 to TRBJ2-3, with unresolved D. The CDR3 sequence is 14 residues long. CDR1 SGHAT and CDR2 FQNNGV come from the germline V gene. The ends were cut back, 0 bases at V and 4 bases at J, with 8 bases in the middle. CDR3 sequence (DNA): TGTGCCAGCAGCTTAGACCTGCGCGCAGATACGCAGTATTTT. This codes for CASSLDLRADTQYF.

This clone was recorded many times. The gene calls are TRBV6-1 and TRBJ2-7; D is perhaps TRBD2 (5 bases). Germline V CDR1 and CDR2: MNHNS, SASEGT. V was trimmed by 6 bases and J by 6 bases, leaving 15 bases between them. This CDR3 comprises 13 residues. Here the CDR3 reads CASSLNGVVEQYF. CDR3 nucleotides: TGTGCCAGCAGCCTAAACGGGGTAGTCGAGCAGTACTTC.